This TCR beta chain stems from a study of preoperative IRX-2 immunotherapy in early breast cancer. Indicated treatment: preoperative locoregional IRX-2 cytokine immunotherapy. Preoperative locoregional IRX-2 cytokine immunotherapy was tested in the phase Ib source study. Germline lookup yields CDR1 MNHEY and CDR2 SVGAGI. The CDR3 runs to 16 residues. V lost 0 bases to trimming and J lost 5 bases, with 14 bases between them. TCRdb's copy holds only in-frame clones and misses some; the assay was immunoSEQ multiplex PCR. The table includes under 15,000 clones, roughly 91% detected once. The V call is TRBV6-5, the J call TRBJ1-5; D uncertain. This sample was gathered from a patient treated with IRX-2 immunotherapy. The clonotype was recovered from a human donor with breast cancer. The CDR3: CASSYSTSGVDQPQHF. The CDR3 DNA reads TGTGCCAGCAGTTACTCGACCAGCGGGGTGGATCAGCCCCAGCATTTT.